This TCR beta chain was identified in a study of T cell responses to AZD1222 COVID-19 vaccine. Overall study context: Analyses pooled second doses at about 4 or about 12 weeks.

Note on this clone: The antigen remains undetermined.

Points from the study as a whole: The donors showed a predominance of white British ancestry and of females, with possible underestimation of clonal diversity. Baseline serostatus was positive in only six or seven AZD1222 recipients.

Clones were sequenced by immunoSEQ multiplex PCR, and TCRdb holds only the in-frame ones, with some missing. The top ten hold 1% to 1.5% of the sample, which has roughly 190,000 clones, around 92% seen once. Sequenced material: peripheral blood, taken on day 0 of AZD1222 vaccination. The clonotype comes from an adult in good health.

CDR3: CASSSTGSARAFYEQYF. The DNA of the CDR3 is TGTGCCAGCAGCTCAACAGGGTCGGCAAGGGCCTTCTACGAGCAGTACTTC. This chain links TRBV7-2 with TRBJ2-7; a weak D match, TRBD1 (6 bases). V was clipped by 4 bases and J by 3 bases, with 22 bases between them. Germline V gene lookup returns CDR1 SGHTA and CDR2 FQGNSA. The CDR3 is 17 amino acids. Based on the CDR3 plus reference TRBV7-2 and TRBJ2-7, the full variable domain is GAGVSQSPSNKVTEKGKDVELRCDPISGHTALYWYRQSLGQGLEFLIYFQGNSAPDKSGLPSDRFSAERTGGSVSTLTIQRTQQEDSAVYLCASSSTGSARAFYEQYFGPGTRLTVT.